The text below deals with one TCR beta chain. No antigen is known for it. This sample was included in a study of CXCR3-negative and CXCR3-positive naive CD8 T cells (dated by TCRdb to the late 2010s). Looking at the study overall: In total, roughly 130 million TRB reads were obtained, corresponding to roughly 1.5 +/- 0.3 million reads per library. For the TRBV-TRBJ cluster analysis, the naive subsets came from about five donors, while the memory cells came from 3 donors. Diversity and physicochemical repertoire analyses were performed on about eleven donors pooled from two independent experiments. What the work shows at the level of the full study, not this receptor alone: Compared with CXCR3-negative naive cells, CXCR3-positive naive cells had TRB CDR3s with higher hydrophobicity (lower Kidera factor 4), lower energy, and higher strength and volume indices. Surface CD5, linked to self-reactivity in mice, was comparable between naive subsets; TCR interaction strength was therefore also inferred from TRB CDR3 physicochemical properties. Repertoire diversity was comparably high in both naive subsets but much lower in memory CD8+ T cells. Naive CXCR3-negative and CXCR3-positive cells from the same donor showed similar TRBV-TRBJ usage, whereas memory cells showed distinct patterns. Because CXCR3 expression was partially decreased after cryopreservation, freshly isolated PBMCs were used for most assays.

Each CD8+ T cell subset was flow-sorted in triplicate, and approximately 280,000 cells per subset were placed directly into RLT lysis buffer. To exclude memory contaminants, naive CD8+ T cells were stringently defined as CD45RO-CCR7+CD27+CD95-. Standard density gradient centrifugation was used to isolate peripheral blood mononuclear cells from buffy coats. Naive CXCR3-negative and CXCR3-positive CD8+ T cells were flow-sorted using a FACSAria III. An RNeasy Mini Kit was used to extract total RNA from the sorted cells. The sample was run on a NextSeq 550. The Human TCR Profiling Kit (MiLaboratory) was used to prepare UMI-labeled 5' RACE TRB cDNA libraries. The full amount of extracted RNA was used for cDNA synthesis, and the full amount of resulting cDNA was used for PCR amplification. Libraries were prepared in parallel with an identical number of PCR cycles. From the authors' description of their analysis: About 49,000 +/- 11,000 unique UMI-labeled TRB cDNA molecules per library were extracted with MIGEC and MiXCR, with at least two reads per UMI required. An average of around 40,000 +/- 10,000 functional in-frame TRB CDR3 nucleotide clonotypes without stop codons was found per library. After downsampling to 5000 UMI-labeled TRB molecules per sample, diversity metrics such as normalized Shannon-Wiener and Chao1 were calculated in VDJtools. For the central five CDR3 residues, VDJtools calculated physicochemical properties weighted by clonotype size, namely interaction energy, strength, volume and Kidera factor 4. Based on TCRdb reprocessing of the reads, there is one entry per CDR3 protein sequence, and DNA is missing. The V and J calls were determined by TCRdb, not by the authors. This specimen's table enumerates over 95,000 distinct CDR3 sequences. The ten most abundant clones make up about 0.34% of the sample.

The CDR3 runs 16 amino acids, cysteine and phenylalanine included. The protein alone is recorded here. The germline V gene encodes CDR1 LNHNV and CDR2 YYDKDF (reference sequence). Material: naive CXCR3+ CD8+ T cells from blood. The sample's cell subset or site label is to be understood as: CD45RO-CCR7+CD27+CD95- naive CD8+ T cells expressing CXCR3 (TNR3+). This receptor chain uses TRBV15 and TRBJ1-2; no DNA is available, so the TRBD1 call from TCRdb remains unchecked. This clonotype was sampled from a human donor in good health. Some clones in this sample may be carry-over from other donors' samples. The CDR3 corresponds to CATSSTTGGVTYGYTF.